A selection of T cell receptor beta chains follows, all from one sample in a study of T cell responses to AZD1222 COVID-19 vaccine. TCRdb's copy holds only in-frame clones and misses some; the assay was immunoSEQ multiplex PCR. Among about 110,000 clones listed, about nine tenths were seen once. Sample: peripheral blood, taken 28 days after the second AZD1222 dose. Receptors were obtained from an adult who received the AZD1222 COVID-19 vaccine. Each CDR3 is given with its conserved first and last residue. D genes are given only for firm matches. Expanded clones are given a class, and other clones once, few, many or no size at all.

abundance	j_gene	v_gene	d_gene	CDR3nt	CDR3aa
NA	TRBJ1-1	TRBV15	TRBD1	TGTGCCACCAGGACAGGGTACGGCACTGAAGCTTTCTTT	CATRTGYGTEAFF
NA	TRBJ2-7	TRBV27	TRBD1	TGTGCCAGCAGCCGCGGAAGGACAGGGGGATTCTACGAGCAGTACTTC	CASSRGRTGGFYEQYF
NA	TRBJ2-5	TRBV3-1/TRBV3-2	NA	TGTGCCAGCAGCCAAGTCCCAGAGACCCAGTACTTC	CASSQVPETQYF
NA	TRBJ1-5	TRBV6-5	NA	TGTGCCAGCAAGACGCAAAATAGCAATCAGCCCCAGCATTTT	CASKTQNSNQPQHF
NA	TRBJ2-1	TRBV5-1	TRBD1	TGCGCCAGCAGGGGACAGGGTGTCGATGAGCAGTTCTTC	CASRGQGVDEQFF
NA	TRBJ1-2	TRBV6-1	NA	TGTGCCAGCAGTGAAGACCTGCGTGGCTACACCTTC	CASSEDLRGYTF
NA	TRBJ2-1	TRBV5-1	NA	TGCGCCAGCAGCCACGGGGCAGCGGTCTCCTACAATGAGCAGTTCTTC	CASSHGAAVSYNEQFF
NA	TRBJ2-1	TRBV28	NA	TGTGCCAGCAGTTTTCTTCCGTACTACAATGAGCAGTTCTTC	CASSFLPYYNEQFF
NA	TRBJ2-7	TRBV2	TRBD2	TGTGCCAGCAGTGAACGGACTAGCGGCTACGAGCAGTACTTC	CASSERTSGYEQYF
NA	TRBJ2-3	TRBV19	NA	TGTGCCAGTAGCAGGAGCACAGATACGCAGTATTTT	CASSRSTDTQYF
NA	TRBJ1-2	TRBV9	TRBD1	TGTGCCAGCAGCCGGACAGGGACTAACTATGGCTACACCTTC	CASSRTGTNYGYTF
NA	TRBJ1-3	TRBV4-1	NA	TGCGCCAGCAGCCAAGCTGGAAACACCATATATTTT	CASSQAGNTIYF
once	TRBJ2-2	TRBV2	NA	TGTGCCAGCAGTGAGGAACTCTCAGCCGGGGAGCTGTTTTTT	CASSEELSAGELFF
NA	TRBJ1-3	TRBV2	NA	TGTGCCAGCAGTGATTCTGGGGACCTCAGTAACACCATATATTTT	CASSDSGDLSNTIYF
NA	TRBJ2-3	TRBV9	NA	TGTGCCAGCAGCGCCGTTCCCACAGATACGCAGTATTTT	CASSAVPTDTQYF
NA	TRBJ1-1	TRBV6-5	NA	TGTGCCAGCAGTTACGAGGGTTCCAAATATGGGACTGAAGCTTTCTTT	CASSYEGSKYGTEAFF
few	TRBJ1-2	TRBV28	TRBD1	TGTGCCAGCAGTTTACCAGGACAGGGGGTTAATGGCTACACCTTC	CASSLPGQGVNGYTF
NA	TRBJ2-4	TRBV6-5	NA	TGTGCCAGTACCAGCCGGGAAGGGAGGAACATTCAGTACTTC	CASTSREGRNIQYF
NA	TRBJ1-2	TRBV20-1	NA	TGCAGTGCTCCCAATCGTTCTGGCTACACCTTC	CSAPNRSGYTF
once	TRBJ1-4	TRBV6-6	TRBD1	TGTGCCAGCAGTTACACGACAGGGGGCGGAGAAAAACTGTTTTTT	CASSYTTGGGEKLFF
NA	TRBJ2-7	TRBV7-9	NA	TGTGCCAGCAGCTTGACAGGCACCTACGAGCAGTACTTC	CASSLTGTYEQYF
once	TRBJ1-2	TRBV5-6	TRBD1	TGTGCCAGCAGCCCTACGAGGGGGCCAAAACACTCCTATGGCTACACCTTC	CASSPTRGPKHSYGYTF
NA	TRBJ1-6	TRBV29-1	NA	TGCAGCGTTGAAGATGGGGTGAATTCACCCCTCCACTTT	CSVEDGVNSPLHF
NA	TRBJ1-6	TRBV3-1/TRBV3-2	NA	TGTGCCAGCAGCCAAGATTTGCCCTTTCCCTCCTATAATTCACCCCTCCACTTT	CASSQDLPFPSYNSPLHF
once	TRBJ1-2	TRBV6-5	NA	TGTGCCACCCTTGATCGTGGGGGGAACTATGGCTACACCTTC	CATLDRGGNYGYTF